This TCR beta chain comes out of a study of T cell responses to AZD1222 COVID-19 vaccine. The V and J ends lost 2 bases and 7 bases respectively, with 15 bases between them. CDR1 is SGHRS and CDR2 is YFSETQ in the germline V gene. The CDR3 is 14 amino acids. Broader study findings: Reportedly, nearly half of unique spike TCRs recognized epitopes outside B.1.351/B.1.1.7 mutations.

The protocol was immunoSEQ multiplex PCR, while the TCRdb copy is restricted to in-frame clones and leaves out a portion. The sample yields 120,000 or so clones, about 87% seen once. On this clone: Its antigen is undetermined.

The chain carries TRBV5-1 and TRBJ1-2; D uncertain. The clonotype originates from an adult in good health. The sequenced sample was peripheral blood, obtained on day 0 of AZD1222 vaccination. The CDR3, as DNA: TGCGCCAGCAGCTTAGAGGTGGGGTCTAGTGGCTACACCTTC. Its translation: CASSLEVGSSGYTF.